The sequence of this T cell receptor (beta chain) was determined in a study of blood T cell repertoires in COVID-19. Remarks on this clone: At the DNA level, this CDR3 is encoded by other sequences in the same sample as well.

The CDR3 length is 12 residues. Germline values: CDR1 SNHLY, CDR2 FYNNEI. V shed 9 bases and J 1 base; nucleotides not matched to a gene: 3. Libraries were prepared by immunoSEQ multiplex PCR; TCRdb keeps only in-frame clonotypes and omits some of them. There are fewer than 350,000 clones in the sample; over 75% occur only once, and roughly 7.3% lies in the top ten. The clonotype was recovered from a woman aged 25-40 years with COVID-19, enrolled during active disease. The chain joins TRBV2 to TRBJ2-7; 7 bases line up with TRBD1. The sequenced sample was peripheral blood. Here the CDR3 reads CASRQGSYEQYF. The CDR3 DNA reads TGTGCCAGTCGACAGGGTTCCTACGAGCAGTACTTC.